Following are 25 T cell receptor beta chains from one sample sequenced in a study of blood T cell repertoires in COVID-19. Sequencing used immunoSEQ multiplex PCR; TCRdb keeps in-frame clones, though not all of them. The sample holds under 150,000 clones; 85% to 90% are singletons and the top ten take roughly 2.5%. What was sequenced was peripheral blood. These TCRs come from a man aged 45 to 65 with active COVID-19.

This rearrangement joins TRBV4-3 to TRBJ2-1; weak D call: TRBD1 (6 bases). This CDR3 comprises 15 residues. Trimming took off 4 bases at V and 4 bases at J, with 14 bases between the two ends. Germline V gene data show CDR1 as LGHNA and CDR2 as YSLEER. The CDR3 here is CASSPAGTNYNEQFF. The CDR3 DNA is TGCGCCAGCAGCCCGGCCGGGACAAATTACAATGAGCAGTTCTTC.

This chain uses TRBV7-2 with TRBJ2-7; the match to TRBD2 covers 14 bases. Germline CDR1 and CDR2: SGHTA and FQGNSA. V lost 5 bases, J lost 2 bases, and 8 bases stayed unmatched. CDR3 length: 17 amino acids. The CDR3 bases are TGTGCCAGCAGCCCCGGACTAGCGGGGGGAGAAACCTACGAGCAGTACTTC. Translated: CASSPGLAGGETYEQYF. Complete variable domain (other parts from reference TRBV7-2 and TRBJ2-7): GAGVSQSPSNKVTEKGKDVELRCDPISGHTALYWYRQSLGQGLEFLIYFQGNSAPDKSGLPSDRFSAERTGGSVSTLTIQRTQQEDSAVYLCASSPGLAGGETYEQYFGPGTRLTVT.

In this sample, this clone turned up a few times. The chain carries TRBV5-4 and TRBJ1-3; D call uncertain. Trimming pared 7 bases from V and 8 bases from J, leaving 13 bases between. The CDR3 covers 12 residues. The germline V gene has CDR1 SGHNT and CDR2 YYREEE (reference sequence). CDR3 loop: CASLGESDTIYF. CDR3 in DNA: TGTGCCAGCCTTGGAGAATCGGACACCATATATTTT.

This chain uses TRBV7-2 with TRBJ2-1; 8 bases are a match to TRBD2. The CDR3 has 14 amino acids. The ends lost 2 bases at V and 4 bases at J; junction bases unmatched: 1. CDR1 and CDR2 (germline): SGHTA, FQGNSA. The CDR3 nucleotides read TGTGCCAGCAGCTTACGGGGGGGGTACAATGAGCAGTTCTTC. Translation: CASSLRGGYNEQFF. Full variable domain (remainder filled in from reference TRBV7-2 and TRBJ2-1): GAGVSQSPSNKVTEKGKDVELRCDPISGHTALYWYRQSLGQGLEFLIYFQGNSAPDKSGLPSDRFSAERTGGSVSTLTIQRTQQEDSAVYLCASSLRGGYNEQFFGPGTRLTVL.

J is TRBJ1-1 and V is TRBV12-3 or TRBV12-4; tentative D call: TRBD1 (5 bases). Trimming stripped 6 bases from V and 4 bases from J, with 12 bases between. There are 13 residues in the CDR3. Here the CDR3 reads CASSTGRGTEAFF. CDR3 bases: TGTGCCAGCAGCACGGGGAGGGGCACTGAAGCTTTCTTT.

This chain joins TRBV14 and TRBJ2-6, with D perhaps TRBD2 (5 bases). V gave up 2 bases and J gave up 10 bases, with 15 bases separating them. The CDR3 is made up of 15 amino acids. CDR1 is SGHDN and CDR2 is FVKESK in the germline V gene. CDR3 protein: CASSQPLISGNVLTF. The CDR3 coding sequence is TGTGCCAGCAGCCAACCTTTGATATCGGGAAACGTCCTGACTTTC.

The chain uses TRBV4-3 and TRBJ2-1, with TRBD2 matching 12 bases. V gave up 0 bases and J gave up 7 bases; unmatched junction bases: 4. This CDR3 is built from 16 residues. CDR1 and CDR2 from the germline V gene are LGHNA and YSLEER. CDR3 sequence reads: CASSQEVTSGGNEQFF. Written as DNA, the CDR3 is TGCGCCAGCAGCCAAGAAGTAACTAGCGGGGGGAATGAGCAGTTCTTC.

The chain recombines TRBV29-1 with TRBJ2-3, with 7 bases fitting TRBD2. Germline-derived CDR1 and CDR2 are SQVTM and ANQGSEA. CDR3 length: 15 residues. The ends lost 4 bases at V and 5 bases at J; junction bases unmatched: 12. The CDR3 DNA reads TGCAGCGTTGGGGAGGGAATCGGATTGGTAGATACGCAGTATTTT. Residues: CSVGEGIGLVDTQYF.

The CDR3 sequence: CASNSITSGHRGTQYF. In nucleotides, the CDR3 is TGTGCCAGCAACTCAATTACTAGCGGCCATCGGGGGACCCAGTACTTC. The chain employs TRBV5-6 and TRBJ2-5; 8 positions agree with TRBD2. This CDR3 spans 16 amino acids. The trim removed 6 bases at V and 7 bases at J, leaving 17 bases unmatched. Germline V gene data show CDR1 as SGHDT and CDR2 as YYEEEE.

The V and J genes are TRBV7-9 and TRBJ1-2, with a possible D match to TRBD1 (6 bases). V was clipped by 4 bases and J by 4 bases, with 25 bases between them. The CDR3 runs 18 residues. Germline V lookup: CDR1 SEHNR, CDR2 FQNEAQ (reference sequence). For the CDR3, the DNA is TGTGCCAGCAGCTCAACGCCCCGAGATCTACAGGGTGGCTATGGCTACACCTTC. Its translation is CASSSTPRDLQGGYGYTF.

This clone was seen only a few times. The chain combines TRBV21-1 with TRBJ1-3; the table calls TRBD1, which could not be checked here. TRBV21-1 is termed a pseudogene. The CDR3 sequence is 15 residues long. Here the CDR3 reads CASSTAGPSGNTIYF. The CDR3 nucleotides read TGTGCCAGCAGCACTGCAGGGCCCTCTGGAAACACCATATATTTT.

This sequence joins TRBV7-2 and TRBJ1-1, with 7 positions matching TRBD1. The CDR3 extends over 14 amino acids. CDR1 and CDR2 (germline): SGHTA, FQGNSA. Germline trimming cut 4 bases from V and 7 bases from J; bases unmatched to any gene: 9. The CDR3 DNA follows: TGTGCCAGCAGCTCACAGGGGACTCTTAGTGAAGCTTTCTTT. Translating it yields CASSSQGTLSEAFF.

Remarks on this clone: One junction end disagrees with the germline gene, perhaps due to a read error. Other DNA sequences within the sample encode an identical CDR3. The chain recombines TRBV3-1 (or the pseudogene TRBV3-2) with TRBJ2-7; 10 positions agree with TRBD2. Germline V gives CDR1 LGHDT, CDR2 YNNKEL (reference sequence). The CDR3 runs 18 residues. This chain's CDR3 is CASSQGSSGGLSSYEQYF. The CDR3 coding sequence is TGCGCCAGCAGCCAAGGTTCTAGCGGGGGCTTAAGCTCCTACGAGCAGTACTTC.

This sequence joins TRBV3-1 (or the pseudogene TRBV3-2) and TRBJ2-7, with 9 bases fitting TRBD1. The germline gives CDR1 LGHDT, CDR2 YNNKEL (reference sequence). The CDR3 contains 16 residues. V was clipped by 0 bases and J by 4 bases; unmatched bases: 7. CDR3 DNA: TGTGCCAGCAGCCAAGATCGTTCGGGACAGGGTTACGAGCAGTACTTC. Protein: CASSQDRSGQGYEQYF.

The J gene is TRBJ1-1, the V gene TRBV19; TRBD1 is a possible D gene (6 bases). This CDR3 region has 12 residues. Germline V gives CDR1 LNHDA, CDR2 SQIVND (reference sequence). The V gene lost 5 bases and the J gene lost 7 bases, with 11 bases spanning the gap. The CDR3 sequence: CASSVGQIEAFF. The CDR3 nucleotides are TGTGCCAGTAGTGTTGGACAGATTGAAGCTTTCTTT.

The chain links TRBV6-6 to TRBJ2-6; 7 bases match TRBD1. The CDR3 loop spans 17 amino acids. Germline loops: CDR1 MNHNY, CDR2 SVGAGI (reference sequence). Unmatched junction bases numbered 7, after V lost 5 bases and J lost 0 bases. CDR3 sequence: CASSPTGAYSGANVLTF. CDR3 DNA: TGTGCCAGCAGTCCCACAGGGGCCTACTCTGGGGCCAACGTCCTGACTTTC.

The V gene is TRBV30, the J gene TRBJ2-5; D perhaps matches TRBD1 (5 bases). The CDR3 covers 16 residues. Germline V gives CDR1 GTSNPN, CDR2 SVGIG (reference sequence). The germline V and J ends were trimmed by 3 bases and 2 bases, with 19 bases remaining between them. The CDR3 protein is CAWSLKIGAVQETQYF. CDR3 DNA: TGTGCCTGGAGCCTCAAGATTGGGGCCGTTCAAGAGACCCAGTACTTC.

The CDR3 is CAISESIPGKSNEKLFF. CDR3 nucleotides: TGTGCCATCAGTGAGTCGATTCCCGGGAAGTCTAATGAAAAACTGTTTTTT. The J gene is TRBJ1-4, the V gene TRBV10-3; no firm D call. This CDR3 has 17 residues. V was clipped by 0 bases and J by 3 bases, with 14 bases between them. Germline CDR1 ENHRY, CDR2 SYGVKD.

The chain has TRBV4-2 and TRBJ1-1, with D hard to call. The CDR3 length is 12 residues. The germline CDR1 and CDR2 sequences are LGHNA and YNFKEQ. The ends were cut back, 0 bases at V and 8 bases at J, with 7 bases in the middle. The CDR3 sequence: CASSQDSQEAFF. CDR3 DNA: TGTGCCAGCAGCCAAGATTCCCAGGAAGCTTTCTTT.

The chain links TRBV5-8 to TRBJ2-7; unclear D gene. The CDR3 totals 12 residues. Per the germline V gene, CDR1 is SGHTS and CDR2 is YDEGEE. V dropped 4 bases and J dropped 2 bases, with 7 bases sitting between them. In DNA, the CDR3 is TGTGCCAGCAGCCGAGAAACCTACGAGCAGTACTTC. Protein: CASSRETYEQYF.

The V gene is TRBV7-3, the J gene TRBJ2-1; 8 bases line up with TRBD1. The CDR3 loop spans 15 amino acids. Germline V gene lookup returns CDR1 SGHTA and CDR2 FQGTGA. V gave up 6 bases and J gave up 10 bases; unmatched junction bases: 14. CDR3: CASSRLGQVIKEQFF. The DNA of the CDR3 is TGTGCCAGCAGTAGGTTGGGACAGGTCATTAAGGAGCAGTTCTTC.

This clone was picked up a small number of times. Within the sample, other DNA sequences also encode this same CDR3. Here the CDR3 DNA reads TGTGCCAGCAGCGTGGGCCCAAATAATTCACCCCTCCACTTT. Its protein is CASSVGPNNSPLHF. The chain employs TRBV9 and TRBJ1-6; no clear D gene. The V gene's germline CDR1 is SGDLS and CDR2 YYNGEE. The germline V and J ends were trimmed by 2 bases and 5 bases, with 8 bases remaining between them. CDR3 size: 14 residues.

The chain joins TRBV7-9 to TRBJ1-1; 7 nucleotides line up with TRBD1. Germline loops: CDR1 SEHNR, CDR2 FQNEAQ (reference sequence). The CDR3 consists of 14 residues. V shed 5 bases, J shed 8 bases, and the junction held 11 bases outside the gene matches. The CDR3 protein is CASSPGGDSSEAFF. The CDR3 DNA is TGTGCCAGCAGCCCGGGTGGGGACAGCAGCGAAGCTTTCTTT.

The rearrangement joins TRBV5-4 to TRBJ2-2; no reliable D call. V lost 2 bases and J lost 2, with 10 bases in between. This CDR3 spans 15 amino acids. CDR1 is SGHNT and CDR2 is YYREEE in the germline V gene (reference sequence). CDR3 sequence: CASSLRQVNTGELFF. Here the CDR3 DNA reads TGTGCCAGCAGCTTAAGGCAGGTTAACACCGGGGAGCTGTTTTTT.

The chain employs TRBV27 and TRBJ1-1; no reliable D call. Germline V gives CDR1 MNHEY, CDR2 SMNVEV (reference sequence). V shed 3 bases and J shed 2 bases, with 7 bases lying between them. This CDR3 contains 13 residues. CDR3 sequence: CASSFGPNTEAFF. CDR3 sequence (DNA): TGTGCCAGCAGTTTTGGGCCTAACACTGAAGCTTTCTTT.